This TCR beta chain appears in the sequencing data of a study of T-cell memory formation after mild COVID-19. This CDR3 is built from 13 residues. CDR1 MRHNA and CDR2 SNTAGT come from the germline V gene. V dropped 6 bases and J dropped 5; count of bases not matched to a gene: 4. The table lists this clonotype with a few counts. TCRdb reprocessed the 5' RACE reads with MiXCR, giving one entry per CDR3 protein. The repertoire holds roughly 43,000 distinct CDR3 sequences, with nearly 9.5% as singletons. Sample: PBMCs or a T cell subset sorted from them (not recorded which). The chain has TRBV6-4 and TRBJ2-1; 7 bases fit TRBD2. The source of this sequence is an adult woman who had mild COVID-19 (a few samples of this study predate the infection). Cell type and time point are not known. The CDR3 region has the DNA TGTGCCAGCAGCCCAACTAGCGACAATGAGCAGTTCTTC. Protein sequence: CASSPTSDNEQFF.